These 5 T cell receptor beta chains were sequenced from one sample in a study of shared clonotypes between healthy human individuals. Sequencing used immunoSEQ multiplex PCR; TCRdb keeps in-frame clones, though not all of them. Of about 610,000 clones listed, around 97% are singletons. Sequences were obtained from naive CD4+ T cells sorted from blood. Indicated subset: CD45RA+ positively selected. These receptors were collected from a woman in her twenties or thirties in good health.

The chain couples TRBV4-1 to TRBJ2-3; TRBD2 agrees at 9 bases. Germline assignment: CDR1 MGHRA and CDR2 YSYEKL. The CDR3 spans 16 residues. Losses at the gene ends were 0 bases for V and 8 bases for J; bases not matched to a gene: 9. The CDR3 DNA follows: TGCGCCAGCAGCCAAGATCACTGGCGGGAGGGCCCTACGCAGTATTTT. Translating gives CASSQDHWREGPTQYF.

The rearrangement joins TRBV5-1 to TRBJ2-7, with a possible D match to TRBD2 (6 bases). The CDR3 extends over 15 amino acids. V lost 4 bases and J 4 bases, leaving 18 bases between the germline ends. Germline-derived CDR1 and CDR2 are SGHRS and YFSETQ. This CDR3 is CASSHTEGRAYEQYF. CDR3 coding DNA: TGCGCCAGCAGCCATACGGAGGGCAGGGCTTACGAGCAGTACTTC.

The chain uses TRBV7-9 and TRBJ2-5; D remains ambiguous. Germline V lookup: CDR1 SEHNR, CDR2 FQNEAQ (reference sequence). V shed 5 bases and J shed 7 bases, with 14 bases lying between them. The CDR3 runs to 13 residues. CDR3 region: CASSQTAAWTQYF. CDR3 nucleotide sequence: TGTGCCAGCAGCCAGACGGCTGCCTGGACCCAGTACTTC.

The chain carries TRBV28 and TRBJ1-1; 8 bases match TRBD1. V shed 5 bases and J 4 bases; nucleotides not matched to a gene: 3. Germline CDR1 and CDR2: MDHEN and SYDVKM. The CDR3 spans 13 residues. The DNA for the CDR3 is TGTGCCAGCAGTAACAGGGGGACCACTGAAGCTTTCTTT. Its translation is CASSNRGTTEAFF.

The chain couples TRBV5-1 to TRBJ2-2, with D perhaps TRBD1 (5 bases). CDR1 is SGHRS and CDR2 is YFSETQ in the germline V gene. V was clipped by 0 bases and J by 7 bases, with 10 bases between them. This CDR3 contains 14 residues. CDR3: CASSLVQGGGELFF. DNA of the CDR3: TGCGCCAGCAGCTTGGTCCAGGGTGGCGGGGAGCTGTTTTTT.